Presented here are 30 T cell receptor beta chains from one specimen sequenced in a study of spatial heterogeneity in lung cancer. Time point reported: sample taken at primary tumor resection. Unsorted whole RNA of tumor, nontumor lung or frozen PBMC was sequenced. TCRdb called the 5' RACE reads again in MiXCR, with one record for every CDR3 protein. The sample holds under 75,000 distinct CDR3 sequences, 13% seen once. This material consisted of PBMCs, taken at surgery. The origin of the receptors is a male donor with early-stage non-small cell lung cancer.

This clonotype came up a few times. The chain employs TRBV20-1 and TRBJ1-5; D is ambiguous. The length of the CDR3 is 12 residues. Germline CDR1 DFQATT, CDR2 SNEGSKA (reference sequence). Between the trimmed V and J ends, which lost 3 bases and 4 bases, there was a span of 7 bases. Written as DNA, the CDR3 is TGCAGTGCTAGTTCCGGTAATCAGCCCCAGCATTTT. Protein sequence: CSASSGNQPQHF.

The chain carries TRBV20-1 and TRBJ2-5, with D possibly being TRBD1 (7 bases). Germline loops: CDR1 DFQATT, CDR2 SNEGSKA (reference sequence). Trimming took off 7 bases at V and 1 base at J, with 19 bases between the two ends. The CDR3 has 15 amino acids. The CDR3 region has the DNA TGCAGTGTTAGGCAGGGGGGAGGTTTCCAAGAGACCCAGTACTTC. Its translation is CSVRQGGGFQETQYF.

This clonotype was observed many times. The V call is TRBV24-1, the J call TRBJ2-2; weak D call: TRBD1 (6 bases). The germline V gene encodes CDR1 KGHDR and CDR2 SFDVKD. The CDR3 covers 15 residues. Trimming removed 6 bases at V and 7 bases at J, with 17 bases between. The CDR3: CATSPQGTSGGELFF. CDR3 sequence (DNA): TGTGCCACCAGTCCTCAGGGGACGTCGGGCGGGGAGCTGTTTTTT.

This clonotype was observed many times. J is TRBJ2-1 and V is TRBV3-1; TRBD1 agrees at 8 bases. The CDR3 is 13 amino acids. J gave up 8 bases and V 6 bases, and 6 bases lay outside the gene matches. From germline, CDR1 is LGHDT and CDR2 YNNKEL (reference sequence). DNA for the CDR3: TGTGCCAGCAGGCAGGGGGCGTCCCATGAGCAGTTCTTC. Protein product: CASRQGASHEQFF.

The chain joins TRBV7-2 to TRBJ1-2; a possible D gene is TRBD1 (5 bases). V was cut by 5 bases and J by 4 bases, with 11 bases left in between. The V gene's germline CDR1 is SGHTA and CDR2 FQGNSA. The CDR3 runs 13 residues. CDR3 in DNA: TGTGCCAGCAGCCCCGACAGCGTCTATGGCTACACCTTC. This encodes CASSPDSVYGYTF. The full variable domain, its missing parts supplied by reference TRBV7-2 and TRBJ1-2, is GAGVSQSPSNKVTEKGKDVELRCDPISGHTALYWYRQSLGQGLEFLIYFQGNSAPDKSGLPSDRFSAERTGGSVSTLTIQRTQQEDSAVYLCASSPDSVYGYTFGSGTRLTVV.

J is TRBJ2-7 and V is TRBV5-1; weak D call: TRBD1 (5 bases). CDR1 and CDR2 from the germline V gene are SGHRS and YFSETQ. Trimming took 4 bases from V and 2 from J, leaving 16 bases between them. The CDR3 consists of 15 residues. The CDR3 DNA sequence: TGCGCCAGCAGCCCGGAGCAGGGAAGCGCCTACGAGCAGTACTTC. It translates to CASSPEQGSAYEQYF.

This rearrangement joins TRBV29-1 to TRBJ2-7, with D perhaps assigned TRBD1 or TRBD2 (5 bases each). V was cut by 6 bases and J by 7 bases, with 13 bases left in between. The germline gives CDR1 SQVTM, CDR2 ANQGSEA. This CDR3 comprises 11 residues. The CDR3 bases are TGCAGCGTAGTAAACTGGGGGGAGCAGTACTTC. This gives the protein CSVVNWGEQYF.

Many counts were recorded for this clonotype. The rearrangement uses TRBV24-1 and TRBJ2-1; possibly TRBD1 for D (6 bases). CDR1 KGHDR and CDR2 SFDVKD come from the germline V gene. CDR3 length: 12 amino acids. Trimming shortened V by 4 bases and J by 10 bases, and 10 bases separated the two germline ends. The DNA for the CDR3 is TGTGCCACCAGTGACTCAGGGGTCGAGCAGTTCTTC. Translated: CATSDSGVEQFF.

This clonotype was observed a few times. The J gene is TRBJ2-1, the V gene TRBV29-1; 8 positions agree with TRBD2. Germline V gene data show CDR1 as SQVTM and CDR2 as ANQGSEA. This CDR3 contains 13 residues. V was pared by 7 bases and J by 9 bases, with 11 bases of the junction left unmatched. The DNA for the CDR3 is TGCAGCGCCCTAATCAGCGGGAGAGGTGAGCAGTTCTTC. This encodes CSALISGRGEQFF.

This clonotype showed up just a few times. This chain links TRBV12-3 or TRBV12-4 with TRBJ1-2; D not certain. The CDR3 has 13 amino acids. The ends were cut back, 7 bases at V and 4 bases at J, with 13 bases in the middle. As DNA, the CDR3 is TGTGCCAGCACCCTCCGGACCACCTATGGCTACACCTTC. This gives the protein CASTLRTTYGYTF.

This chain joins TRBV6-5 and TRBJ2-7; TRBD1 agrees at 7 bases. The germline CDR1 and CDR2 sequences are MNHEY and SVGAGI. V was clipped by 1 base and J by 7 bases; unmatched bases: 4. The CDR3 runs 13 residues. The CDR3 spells CASSYLQGREQYF. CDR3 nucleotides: TGTGCCAGCAGTTACTTACAGGGGCGGGAGCAGTACTTC.

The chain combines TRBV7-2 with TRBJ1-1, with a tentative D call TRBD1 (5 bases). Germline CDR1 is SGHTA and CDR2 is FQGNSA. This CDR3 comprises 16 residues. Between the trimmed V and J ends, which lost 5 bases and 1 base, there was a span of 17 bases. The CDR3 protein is CASSLGAATANTEAFF. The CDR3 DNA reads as TGTGCCAGCAGCCTAGGGGCTGCGACAGCGAACACTGAAGCTTTCTTT.

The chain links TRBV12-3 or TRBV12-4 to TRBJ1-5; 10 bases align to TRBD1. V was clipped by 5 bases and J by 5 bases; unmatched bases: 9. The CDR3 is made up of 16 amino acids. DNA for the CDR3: TGTGCCAGCAGTGGGGGACAGGGGTCCTCTGATCAGCCCCAGCATTTT. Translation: CASSGGQGSSDQPQHF.

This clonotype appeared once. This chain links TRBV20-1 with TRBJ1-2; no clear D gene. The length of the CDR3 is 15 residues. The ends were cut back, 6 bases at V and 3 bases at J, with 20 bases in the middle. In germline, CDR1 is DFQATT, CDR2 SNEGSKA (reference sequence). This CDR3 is CSAVRPPMGDYGYTF. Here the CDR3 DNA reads TGCAGTGCCGTCCGGCCTCCCATGGGTGACTATGGCTACACCTTC.

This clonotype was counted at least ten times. As DNA, the CDR3 is TGTGCCAGCAGCTTAGTTCTGGGGCCCAAAAACATTCAGTACTTC. Translation: CASSLVLGPKNIQYF. The chain links TRBV7-9 to TRBJ2-4; possible D gene TRBD1, 5 bases. In germline, CDR1 is SEHNR, CDR2 FQNEAQ (reference sequence). Trimming pared 1 base from V and 2 bases from J, leaving 9 bases between. CDR3 length equals 15 residues.

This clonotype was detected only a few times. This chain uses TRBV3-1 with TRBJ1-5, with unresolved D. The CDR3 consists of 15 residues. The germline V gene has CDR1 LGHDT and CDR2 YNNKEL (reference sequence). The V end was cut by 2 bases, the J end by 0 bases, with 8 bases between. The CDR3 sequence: CASSQSQTSNQPQHF. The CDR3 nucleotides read TGTGCCAGCAGCCAAAGTCAGACTAGCAATCAGCCCCAGCATTTT.

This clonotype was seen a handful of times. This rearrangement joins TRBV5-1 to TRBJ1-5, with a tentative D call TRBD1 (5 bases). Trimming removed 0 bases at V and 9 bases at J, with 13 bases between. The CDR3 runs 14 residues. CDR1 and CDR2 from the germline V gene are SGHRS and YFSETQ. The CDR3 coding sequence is TGCGCCAGCAGCTTGGACGGGACCGCCGGGCCCCAGCATTTT. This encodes CASSLDGTAGPQHF.

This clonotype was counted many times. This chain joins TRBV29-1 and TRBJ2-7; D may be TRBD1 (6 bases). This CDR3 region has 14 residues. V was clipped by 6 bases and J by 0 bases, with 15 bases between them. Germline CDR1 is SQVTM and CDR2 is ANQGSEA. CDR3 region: CSVMGAGASYEQYF. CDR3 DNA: TGCAGCGTGATGGGGGCAGGGGCCTCCTACGAGCAGTACTTC.

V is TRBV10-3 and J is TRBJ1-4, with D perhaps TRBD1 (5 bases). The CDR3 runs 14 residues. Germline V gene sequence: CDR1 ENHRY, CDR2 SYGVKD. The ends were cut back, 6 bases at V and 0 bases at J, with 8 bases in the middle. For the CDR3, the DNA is TGTGCCATCAGAGAGGGGACAACTAATGAAAAACTGTTTTTT. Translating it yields CAIREGTTNEKLFF.

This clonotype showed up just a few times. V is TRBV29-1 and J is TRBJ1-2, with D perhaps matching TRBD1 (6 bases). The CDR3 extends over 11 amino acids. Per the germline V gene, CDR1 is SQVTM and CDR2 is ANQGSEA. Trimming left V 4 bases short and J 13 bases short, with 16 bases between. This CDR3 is CSVGGTSPPTF. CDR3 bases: TGCAGCGTTGGAGGGACAAGTCCCCCCACCTTC. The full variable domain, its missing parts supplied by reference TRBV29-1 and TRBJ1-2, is SAVISQKPSRDICQRGTSLTIQCQVDSQVTMMFWYRQQPGQSLTLIATANQGSEATYESGFVIDKFPISRPNLTFSTLTVSNMSPEDSSIYLCSVGGTSPPTFGSGTRLTVV.

In DNA, the CDR3 is TGTGCCAGCTCACCACCGTGGGGACAGAGTTCGGATACGCAGTATTTT. This translates into CASSPPWGQSSDTQYF. This chain joins TRBV18 and TRBJ2-3, with 7 bases aligning to TRBD1. There are 16 residues in the CDR3. Germline V gene data show CDR1 as KGHSH and CDR2 as LQKENI. The trim removed 0 bases at V and 6 bases at J, leaving 9 bases unmatched.

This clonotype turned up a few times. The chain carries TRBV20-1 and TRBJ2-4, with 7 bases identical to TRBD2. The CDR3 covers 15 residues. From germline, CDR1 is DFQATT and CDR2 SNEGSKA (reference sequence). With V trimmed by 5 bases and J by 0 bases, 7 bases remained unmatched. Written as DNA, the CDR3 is TGCAGTGCTCCCCCCGGGGGGTTAGCCAAAAACATTCAGTACTTC. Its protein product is CSAPPGGLAKNIQYF.

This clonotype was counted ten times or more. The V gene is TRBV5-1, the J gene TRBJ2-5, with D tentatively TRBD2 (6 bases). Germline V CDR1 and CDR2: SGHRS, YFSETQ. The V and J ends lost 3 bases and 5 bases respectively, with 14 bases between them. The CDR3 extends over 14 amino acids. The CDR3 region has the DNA TGCGCCAGCAGCTATGGGACTCCCGGGGAGACCCAGTACTTC. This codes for CASSYGTPGETQYF. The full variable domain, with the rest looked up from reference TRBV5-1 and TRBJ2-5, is KAGVTQTPRYLIKTRGQQVTLSCSPISGHRSVSWYQQTPGQGLQFLFEYFSETQRNKGNFPGRFSGRQFSNSRSEMNVSTLELGDSALYLCASSYGTPGETQYFGPGTRLLVL.

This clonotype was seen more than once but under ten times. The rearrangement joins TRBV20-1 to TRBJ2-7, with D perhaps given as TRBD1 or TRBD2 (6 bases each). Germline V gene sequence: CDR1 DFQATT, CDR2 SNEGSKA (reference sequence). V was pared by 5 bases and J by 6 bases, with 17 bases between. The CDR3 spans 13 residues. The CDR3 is CSAAPVKGGEQYF. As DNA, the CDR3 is TGCAGTGCTGCCCCGGTGAAGGGGGGCGAGCAGTACTTC.

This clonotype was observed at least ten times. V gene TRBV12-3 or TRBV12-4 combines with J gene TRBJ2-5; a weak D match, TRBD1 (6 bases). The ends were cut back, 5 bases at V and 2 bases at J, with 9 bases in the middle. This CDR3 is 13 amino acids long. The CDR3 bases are TGTGCCAGCAGTAAGGACAGTCAAGAGACCCAGTACTTC. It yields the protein CASSKDSQETQYF.

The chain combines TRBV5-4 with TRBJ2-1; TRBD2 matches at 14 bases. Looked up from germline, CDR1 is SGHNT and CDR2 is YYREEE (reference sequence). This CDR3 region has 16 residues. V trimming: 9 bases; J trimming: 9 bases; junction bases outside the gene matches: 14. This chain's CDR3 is CAIPGLAGAIQGEQFF. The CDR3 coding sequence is TGTGCCATCCCGGGACTAGCGGGAGCTATACAGGGTGAGCAGTTCTTC.

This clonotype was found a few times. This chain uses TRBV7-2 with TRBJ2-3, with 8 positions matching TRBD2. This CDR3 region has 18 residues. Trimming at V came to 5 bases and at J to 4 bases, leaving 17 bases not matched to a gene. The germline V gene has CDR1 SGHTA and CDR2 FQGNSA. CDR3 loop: CASSPIPGVAGRADTQYF. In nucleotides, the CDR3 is TGTGCCAGCAGCCCTATACCTGGGGTAGCGGGACGGGCAGATACGCAGTATTTT.

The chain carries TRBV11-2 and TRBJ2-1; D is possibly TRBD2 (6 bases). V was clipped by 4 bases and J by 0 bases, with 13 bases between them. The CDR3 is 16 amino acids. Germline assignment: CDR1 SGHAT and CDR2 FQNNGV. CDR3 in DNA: TGTGCCAGCAGCTCCCGAGCGGGTTCCTCCTACAATGAGCAGTTCTTC. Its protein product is CASSSRAGSSYNEQFF.

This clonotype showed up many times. In DNA, the CDR3 is TGCGCCAGCAGCTTTGCCCTCCCTGGGGGGGCAGAGACCCAGTACTTC. It encodes CASSFALPGGAETQYF. The rearrangement joins TRBV5-1 to TRBJ2-5; TRBD2 might be the D (7 bases). This CDR3 comprises 16 residues. V was shortened by 2 bases and J by 4 bases, with 18 bases between the two germline ends. The germline gives CDR1 SGHRS, CDR2 YFSETQ.

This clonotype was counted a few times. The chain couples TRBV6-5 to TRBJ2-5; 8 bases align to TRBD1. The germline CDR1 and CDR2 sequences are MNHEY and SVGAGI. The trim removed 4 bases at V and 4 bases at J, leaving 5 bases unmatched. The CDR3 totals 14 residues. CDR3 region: CASSSGQALETQYF. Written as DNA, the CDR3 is TGTGCCAGCAGTTCGGGACAGGCCTTAGAGACCCAGTACTTC.